These 15 T cell receptor beta chains were sequenced from one sample in a study of blood T cell repertoires in COVID-19. The method was immunoSEQ multiplex PCR; TCRdb's version includes in-frame clones alone and lacks a portion of them. This repertoire shows over 75,000 clones, about 77% found once; its top ten account for about 16%. Sample: peripheral blood. All receptors come from a human donor in a cohort sampled during active COVID-19.

CDR3 nucleotide sequence: TGTGCCAGCAGCGTAGGAACTAGCCCCCTCTACGAGCAGTACTTC. Residues: CASSVGTSPLYEQYF. V and J are TRBV7-6 and TRBJ2-7; D might be TRBD2 (6 bases). Germline assignment: CDR1 SGHVS and CDR2 FNYEAQ. This CDR3 contains 15 residues. Between the trimmed V and J ends, which lost 5 bases and 3 bases, there was a span of 17 bases.

This clone turned up a few times. The chain uses TRBV7-2 and TRBJ2-1; tentatively, D is TRBD1 (6 bases). Germline lookup yields CDR1 SGHTA and CDR2 FQGNSA. Trimming removed 1 base from V and 5 bases from J, with 9 bases in between. This CDR3 is 14 amino acids long. CDR3 nucleotides: TGTGCCAGCAGCTTAGTCCAGGGGAACAATGAGCAGTTCTTC. As protein: CASSLVQGNNEQFF.

V and J are TRBV19 and TRBJ2-6; 9 nucleotides align to TRBD2. The CDR3 runs 18 residues. Unmatched junction bases numbered 12, after V lost 7 bases and J lost 2 bases. Germline V gene sequence: CDR1 LNHDA, CDR2 SQIVND (reference sequence). The CDR3 protein is CASTPPPLAGTGANVLTF. CDR3 coding DNA: TGTGCCAGTACCCCACCCCCACTAGCGGGTACTGGGGCCAACGTCCTGACTTTC.

The CDR3 sequence: CASSSFASSYNSPLHF. In DNA form, the CDR3 reads TGTGCCAGCAGTTCATTCGCTAGCTCCTATAATTCACCCCTCCACTTT. V usage is TRBV28 and J usage is TRBJ1-6; D call uncertain. Trimming pared 4 bases from V and 0 bases from J, leaving 10 bases between. Germline loops: CDR1 MDHEN, CDR2 SYDVKM. The CDR3 spans 16 residues.

This chain joins TRBV28 and TRBJ1-2, with 7 nucleotides matching TRBD1. V dropped 5 bases and J dropped 2; count of bases not matched to a gene: 2. The CDR3 has 13 residues. In germline, CDR1 is MDHEN, CDR2 SYDVKM. In DNA form, the CDR3 reads TGTGCCAGCAGTACGACAGGGAACTATGGCTACACCTTC. Protein: CASSTTGNYGYTF.

This chain links TRBV24-1 with TRBJ1-2; no firm D call. CDR3 size: 13 residues. Germline assignment: CDR1 KGHDR and CDR2 SFDVKD. The V end lost 4 bases, the J end lost 6 bases, and 11 bases lay between the germline ends. CDR3 amino acids: CATSDPNSDGYTF. In DNA, the CDR3 is TGTGCCACCAGTGACCCCAATAGCGATGGCTACACCTTC.

The CDR3 bases are TGCGCCAGCAGACGAGGGACAGCAGAAAAACTGTTTTTT. It codes for CASRRGTAEKLFF. The rearrangement links TRBV5-1 to TRBJ1-4; 7 nucleotides align to TRBD1. The CDR3 covers 13 residues. In germline, CDR1 is SGHRS, CDR2 YFSETQ. V was clipped by 5 bases and J by 8 bases; unmatched bases: 6.

The rearrangement joins TRBV19 to TRBJ1-1; the D gene is possibly TRBD1 (6 bases). This CDR3 is built from 15 residues. The V gene lost 5 bases and the J gene lost 4 bases, with 17 bases spanning the gap. Germline V gene data show CDR1 as LNHDA and CDR2 as SQIVND (reference sequence). The CDR3 coding sequence is TGTGCCAGTAGTCAACAGGGAGTGGGGATCACTGAAGCTTTCTTT. This encodes CASSQQGVGITEAFF.

The chain employs TRBV20-1 and TRBJ2-5, with TRBD1 as a possible D gene (5 bases). The CDR3 spans 13 residues. Germline V gene sequence: CDR1 DFQATT, CDR2 SNEGSKA (reference sequence). Trimming took off 3 bases at V and 2 bases at J, with 10 bases between the two ends. The CDR3 DNA follows: TGCAGTGCTAGTACAGGCAAGCAAGAGACCCAGTACTTC. Translated, it gives CSASTGKQETQYF.

The V call is TRBV28, the J call TRBJ2-1, with D possibly matching TRBD2 (5 bases). The CDR3 contains 13 residues. V was clipped by 6 bases and J by 8 bases, with 14 bases between them. The germline V gene has CDR1 MDHEN and CDR2 SYDVKM. The CDR3 bases are TGTGCCAGCAGCCAACTAGTTAACCATGAGCAGTTCTTC. Translated, it gives CASSQLVNHEQFF. The whole variable domain, remainder taken from reference TRBV28 and TRBJ2-1, is DVKVTQSSRYLVKRTGEKVFLECVQDMDHENMFWYRQDPGLGLRLIYFSYDVKMKEKGDIPEGYSVSREKKERFSLILESASTNQTSMYLCASSQLVNHEQFFGPGTRLTVL.

V and J are TRBV6-5 and TRBJ1-5; TRBD1 is a possible D gene (6 bases). Trimming took 2 bases from V and 7 from J, leaving 12 bases between them. Germline lookup yields CDR1 MNHEY and CDR2 SVGAGI. CDR3 length: 14 amino acids. Here the CDR3 reads CASSYRGEGQPQHF. The CDR3 nucleotides read TGTGCCAGCAGTTACAGGGGGGAGGGACAGCCCCAGCATTTT.

The CDR3 DNA reads TGTGCCAGCAGCCAACCAGACAGGGGGCTCCACGAGCAGTACTTC. This codes for CASSQPDRGLHEQYF. The chain is built from TRBV4-2 and TRBJ2-7; 10 nucleotides match TRBD1. V was pared by 2 bases and J by 5 bases, with 6 bases of the junction left unmatched. This CDR3 comprises 15 residues. Per germline, CDR1 LGHNA and CDR2 YNFKEQ.

The V and J genes are TRBV2 and TRBJ1-2; a possible D gene is TRBD1 (5 bases). The CDR3 is 13 residues long. The germline V gene encodes CDR1 SNHLY and CDR2 FYNNEI. V was cut by 6 bases and J by 8 bases, with 16 bases left in between. The DNA for the CDR3 is TGTGCCAGCAGCCATACAGGCGCTCTCGGCTACACCTTC. Translated, it gives CASSHTGALGYTF.

This clone has just a few counts. The V and J genes are TRBV28 and TRBJ1-2, with 10 positions matching TRBD1. Germline CDR1 MDHEN, CDR2 SYDVKM. The CDR3 has 14 amino acids. V shed 10 bases, J shed 4 bases, and the junction held 9 bases outside the gene matches. The CDR3 sequence is CATLPRTGGYGYTF. For the CDR3, the DNA is TGTGCCACCTTGCCCCGGACAGGGGGCTATGGCTACACCTTC.

The chain joins TRBV7-3 to TRBJ2-2; 8 bases are a match to TRBD2. Germline CDR1 and CDR2: SGHTA and FQGTGA. With V trimmed by 2 bases and J by 7 bases, 12 bases remained unmatched. The CDR3 extends over 17 amino acids. CDR3 region: CASSLSTGTSGSGELFF. The CDR3 nucleotides are TGTGCCAGCAGCTTATCTACCGGGACTAGTGGTAGCGGGGAGCTGTTTTTT.